This T cell receptor beta chain was profiled in a study of regulatory T cells in long-lasting Graves disease. The time point: persistent/refractory GD, antithyroid drugs over 5 years with positive TRAb. There was RNA extracted from PBMCs, and the TCR library was made from it. Each of the patients was recruited from an endocrinology department situated in Xi'an, China. Notes on the study in general: Segments TRBV28, TRBJ1-2 and TRBJ2-5 showed preferential usage in persistent disease.

In its sample, this clonotype was seen many times. Its antigen is not known. Construction of the TCR beta libraries employed iRepertoire HTBI primers in conjunction with Arm-PCR of CDR3 regions. TCRdb redid the calling of the multiplex PCR reads with MiXCR, one entry per CDR3 protein. In the table there are about 340,000 distinct CDR3 sequences, roughly a fifth of which are singletons. CDR1 KGHDR and CDR2 SFDVKD come from the germline V gene. CDR3 length: 13 amino acids. J lost 5 bases, V lost 5 bases, and 3 bases had no gene match. The TCR originated in a female donor with Graves disease. The rearrangement uses TRBV24-1 and TRBJ2-5; 8 nucleotides match TRBD1. Specimen: peripheral blood mononuclear cells (PBMCs), collected when the disease was refractory, from a patient treated with antithyroid drugs. Written as DNA, the CDR3 is TGTGCCACCAGTGGGGACAGGATGGAGACCCAGTACTTC. This codes for CATSGDRMETQYF.